This T cell receptor (beta chain) appears in the sequencing data of a study of T-cell reconstitution after alpha-beta-depleted transplantation in children. Points from the study as a whole: Alpha-beta T cells present about two months after transplant were reported to originate from several hundred expanded graft clones. Several patients had high TCRbeta diversity at day 60; it came from surviving recipient T cells and thymic progenitors. Fresh T-cell production supplied most of the T-cell counts and diversity seen one year after transplant.

This sample's TCRbeta library carried unique molecular identifier barcodes. Each CDR3 protein is one row after TCRdb ran MiXCR on the PCR reads. The sample carries about 400,000 distinct CDR3 sequences, around 16% recorded once. Worth noting for this clonotype: The antigen is undetermined.

From germline, CDR1 is SGHRS and CDR2 YFSETQ. This CDR3 has 14 amino acids. Trimming pared 1 base from V and 3 bases from J, leaving 8 bases between. The clonotype was recovered from a boy in the first two years of life who had a stem cell transplant for Wiskott-Aldrich syndrome, so the T cells may come from the graft donor. The rearrangement joins TRBV5-1 to TRBJ2-1; D unclear. Sequenced here: PBMCs, mostly from graft donor cells, sampled 360 days after TCRalphabeta/CD19-depleted stem cell transplant. The CDR3 loop reads CASSLKQLYNEQFF. In DNA form, the CDR3 reads TGCGCCAGCAGCTTGAAGCAGCTCTACAATGAGCAGTTCTTC.